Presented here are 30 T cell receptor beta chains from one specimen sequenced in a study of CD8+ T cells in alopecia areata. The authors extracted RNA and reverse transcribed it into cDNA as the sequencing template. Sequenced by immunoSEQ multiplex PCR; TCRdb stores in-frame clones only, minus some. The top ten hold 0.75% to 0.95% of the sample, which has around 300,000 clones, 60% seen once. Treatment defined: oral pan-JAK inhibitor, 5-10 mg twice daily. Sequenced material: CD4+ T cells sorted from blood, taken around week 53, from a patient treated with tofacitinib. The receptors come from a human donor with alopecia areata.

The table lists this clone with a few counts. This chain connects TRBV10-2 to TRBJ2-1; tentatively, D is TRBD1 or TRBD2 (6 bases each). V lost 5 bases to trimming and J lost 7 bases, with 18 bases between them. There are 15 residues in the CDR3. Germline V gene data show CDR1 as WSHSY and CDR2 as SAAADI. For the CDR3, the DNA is TGCGCCAGCAGTACGATGACGGGGGCGGGAAATGAGCAGTTCTTC. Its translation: CASSTMTGAGNEQFF.

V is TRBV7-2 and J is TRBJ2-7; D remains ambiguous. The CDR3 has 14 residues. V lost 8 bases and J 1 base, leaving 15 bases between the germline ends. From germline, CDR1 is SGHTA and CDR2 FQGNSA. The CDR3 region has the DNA TGTGCCAGCTCTAGGGCCCTGACTTCCTACGAGCAGTACTTC. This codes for CASSRALTSYEQYF.

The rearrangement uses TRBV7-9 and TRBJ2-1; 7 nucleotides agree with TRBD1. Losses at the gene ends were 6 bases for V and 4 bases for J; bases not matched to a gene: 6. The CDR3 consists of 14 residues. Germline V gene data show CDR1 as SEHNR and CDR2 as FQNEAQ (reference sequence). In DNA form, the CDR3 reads TGTGCCAGCAGTAACAGGGGAGCTTACAATGAGCAGTTCTTC. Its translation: CASSNRGAYNEQFF.

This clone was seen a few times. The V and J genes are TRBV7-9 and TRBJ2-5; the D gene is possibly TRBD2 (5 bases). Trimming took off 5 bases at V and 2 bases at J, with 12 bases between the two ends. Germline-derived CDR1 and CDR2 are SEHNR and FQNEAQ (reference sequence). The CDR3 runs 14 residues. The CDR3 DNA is TGTGCCAGCAGCGCTCGGGATCCACAAGAGACCCAGTACTTC. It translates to CASSARDPQETQYF.

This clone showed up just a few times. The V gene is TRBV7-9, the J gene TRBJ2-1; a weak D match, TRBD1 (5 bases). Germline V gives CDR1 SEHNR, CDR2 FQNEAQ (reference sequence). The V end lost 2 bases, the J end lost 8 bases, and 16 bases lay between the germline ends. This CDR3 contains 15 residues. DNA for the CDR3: TGTGCCAGCAGCTTACAGGGCTCTTCTGGGGATGAGCAGTTCTTC. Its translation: CASSLQGSSGDEQFF.

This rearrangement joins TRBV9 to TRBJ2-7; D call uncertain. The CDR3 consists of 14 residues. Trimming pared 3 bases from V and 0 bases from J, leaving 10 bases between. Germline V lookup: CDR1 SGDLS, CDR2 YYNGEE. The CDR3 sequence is CASSARADSYEQYF. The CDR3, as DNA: TGTGCCAGCAGCGCCCGTGCGGACTCCTACGAGCAGTACTTC. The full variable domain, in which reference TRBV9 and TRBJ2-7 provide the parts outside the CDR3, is DSGVTQTPKHLITATGQRVTLRCSPRSGDLSVYWYQQSLDQGLQFLIQYYNGEERAKGNILERFSAQQFPDLHSELNLSSLELGDSALYFCASSARADSYEQYFGPGTRLTVT.

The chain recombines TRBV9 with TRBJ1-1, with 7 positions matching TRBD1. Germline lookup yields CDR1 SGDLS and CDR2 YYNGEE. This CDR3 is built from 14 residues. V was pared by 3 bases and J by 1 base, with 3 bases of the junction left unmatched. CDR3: CASSEGQRNTEAFF. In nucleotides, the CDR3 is TGTGCCAGCAGCGAGGGACAGCGGAACACTGAAGCTTTCTTT.

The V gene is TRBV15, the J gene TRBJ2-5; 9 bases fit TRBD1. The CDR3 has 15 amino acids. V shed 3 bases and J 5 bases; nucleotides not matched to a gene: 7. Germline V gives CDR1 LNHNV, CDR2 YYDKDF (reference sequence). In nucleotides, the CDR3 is TGTGCCACCAGCAGCCTGGACAGGGGCTCTGAGACCCAGTACTTC. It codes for CATSSLDRGSETQYF. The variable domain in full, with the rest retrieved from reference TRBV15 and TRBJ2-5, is DAMVIQNPRYQVTQFGKPVTLSCSQTLNHNVMYWYQQKSSQAPKLLFHYYDKDFNNEADTPDNFQSRRPNTSFCFLDIRSPGLGDTAMYLCATSSLDRGSETQYFGPGTRLLVL.

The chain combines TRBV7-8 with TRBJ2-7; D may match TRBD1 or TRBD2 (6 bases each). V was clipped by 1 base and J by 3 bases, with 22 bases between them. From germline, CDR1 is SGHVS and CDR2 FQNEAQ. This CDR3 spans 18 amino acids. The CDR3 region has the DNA TGTGCCAGCAGCTTAGTGGCAACAAGGATGGGGGGCATCTACGAGCAGTACTTC. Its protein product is CASSLVATRMGGIYEQYF.

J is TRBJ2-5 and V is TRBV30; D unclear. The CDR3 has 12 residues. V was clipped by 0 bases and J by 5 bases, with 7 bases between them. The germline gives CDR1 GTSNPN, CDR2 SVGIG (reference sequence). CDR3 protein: CAWSVRTETQYF. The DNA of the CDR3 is TGTGCCTGGAGTGTAAGGACCGAGACCCAGTACTTC.

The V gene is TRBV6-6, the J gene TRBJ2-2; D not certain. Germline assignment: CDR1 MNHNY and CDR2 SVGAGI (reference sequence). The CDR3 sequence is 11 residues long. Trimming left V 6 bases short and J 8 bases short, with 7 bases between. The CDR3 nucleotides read TGTGCCAGCAGCCGATGGGGGGAGCTGTTTTTT. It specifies CASSRWGELFF.

The CDR3 is CASSLVSANTEAFF. The DNA for the CDR3 is TGTGCCAGCAGCTTGGTTAGCGCGAACACTGAAGCTTTCTTT. This rearrangement joins TRBV5-4 to TRBJ1-1; D gene ambiguous. The V gene lost 0 bases and the J gene lost 1 base, with 7 bases spanning the gap. The CDR3 contains 14 residues. CDR1 is SGHNT and CDR2 is YYREEE in the germline V gene (reference sequence).

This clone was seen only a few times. The CDR3 DNA follows: TGTGCCAGCAGCGTCCCTAGCGGGGGGGTTACGTACAATGAGCAGTTCTTC. Translated: CASSVPSGGVTYNEQFF. The chain is built from TRBV11-2 and TRBJ2-1; 12 bases map to TRBD2. From germline, CDR1 is SGHAT and CDR2 FQNNGV. V lost 5 bases to trimming and J lost 4 bases; unmatched junction nucleotides: 9. This CDR3 comprises 17 residues.

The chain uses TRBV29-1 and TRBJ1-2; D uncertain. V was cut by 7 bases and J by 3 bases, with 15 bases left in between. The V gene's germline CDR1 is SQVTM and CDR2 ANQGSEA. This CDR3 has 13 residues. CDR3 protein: CSAGSEVYYGYTF. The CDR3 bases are TGCAGCGCTGGATCGGAAGTGTACTATGGCTACACCTTC. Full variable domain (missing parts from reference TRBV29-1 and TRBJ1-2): SAVISQKPSRDICQRGTSLTIQCQVDSQVTMMFWYRQQPGQSLTLIATANQGSEATYESGFVIDKFPISRPNLTFSTLTVSNMSPEDSSIYLCSAGSEVYYGYTFGSGTRLTVV.

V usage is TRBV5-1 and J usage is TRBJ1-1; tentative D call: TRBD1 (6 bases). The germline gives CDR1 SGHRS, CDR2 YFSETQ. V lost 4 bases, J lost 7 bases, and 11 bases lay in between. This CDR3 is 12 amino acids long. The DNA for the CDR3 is TGCGCCAGCAGCCTTGGACAGAGTGAAGCTTTCTTT. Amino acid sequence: CASSLGQSEAFF. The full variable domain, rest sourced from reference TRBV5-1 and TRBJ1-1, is KAGVTQTPRYLIKTRGQQVTLSCSPISGHRSVSWYQQTPGQGLQFLFEYFSETQRNKGNFPGRFSGRQFSNSRSEMNVSTLELGDSALYLCASSLGQSEAFFGQGTRLTVV.

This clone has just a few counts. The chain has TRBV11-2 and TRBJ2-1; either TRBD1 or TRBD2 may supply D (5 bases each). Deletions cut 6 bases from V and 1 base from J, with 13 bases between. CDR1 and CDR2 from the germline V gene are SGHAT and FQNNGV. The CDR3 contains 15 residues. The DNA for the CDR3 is TGTGCCAGCAGGCAAATATGGGGGTCCTACAATGAGCAGTTCTTC. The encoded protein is CASRQIWGSYNEQFF. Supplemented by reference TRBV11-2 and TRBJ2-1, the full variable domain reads EAGVAQSPRYKIIEKRQSVAFWCNPISGHATLYWYQQILGQGPKLLIQFQNNGVVDDSQLPKDRFSAERLKGVDSTLKIQPAKLEDSAVYLCASRQIWGSYNEQFFGPGTRLTVL.

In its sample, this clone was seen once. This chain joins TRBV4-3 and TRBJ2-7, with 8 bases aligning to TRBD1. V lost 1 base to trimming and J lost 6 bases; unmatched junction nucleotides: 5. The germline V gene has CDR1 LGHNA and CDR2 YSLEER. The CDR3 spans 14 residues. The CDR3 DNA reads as TGCGCCAGCAGCCAAGGGTCAACAGGGGGCGAGCAGTACTTC. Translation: CASSQGSTGGEQYF.

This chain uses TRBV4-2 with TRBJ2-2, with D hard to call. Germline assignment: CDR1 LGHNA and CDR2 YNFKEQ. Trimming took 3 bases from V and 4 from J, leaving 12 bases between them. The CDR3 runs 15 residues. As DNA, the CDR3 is TGTGCCAGCAGCCAGGATAGGGCCGGCACCGGGGAGCTGTTTTTT. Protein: CASSQDRAGTGELFF.

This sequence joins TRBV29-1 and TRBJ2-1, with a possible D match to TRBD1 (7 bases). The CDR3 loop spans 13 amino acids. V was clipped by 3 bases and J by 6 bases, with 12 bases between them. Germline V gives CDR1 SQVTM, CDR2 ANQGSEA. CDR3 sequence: CSVDRQGGNEQFF. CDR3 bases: TGCAGCGTTGATAGACAGGGAGGCAATGAGCAGTTCTTC.

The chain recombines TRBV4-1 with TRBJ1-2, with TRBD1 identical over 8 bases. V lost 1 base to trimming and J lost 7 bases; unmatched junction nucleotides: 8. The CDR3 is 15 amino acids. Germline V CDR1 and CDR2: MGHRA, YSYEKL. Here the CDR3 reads CASSQAEGQGGGYTF. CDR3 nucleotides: TGCGCCAGCAGCCAAGCCGAAGGACAGGGAGGTGGCTACACCTTC.

The CDR3 sequence: CASSQDLTAPYGYTF. CDR3 in DNA: TGTGCCAGCAGCCAAGATCTTACGGCACCCTATGGCTACACCTTC. J is TRBJ1-2 and V is TRBV4-2; D call uncertain. V lost 0 bases to trimming and J lost 4 bases, with 12 bases between them. This CDR3 comprises 15 residues. Germline CDR1 and CDR2: LGHNA and YNFKEQ.

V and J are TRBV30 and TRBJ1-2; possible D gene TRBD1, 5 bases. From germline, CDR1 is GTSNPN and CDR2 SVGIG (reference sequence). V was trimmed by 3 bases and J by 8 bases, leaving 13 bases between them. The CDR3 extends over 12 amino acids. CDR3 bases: TGTGCCTGGAGGAGCCAGGGTTGGGGCTACACCTTC. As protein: CAWRSQGWGYTF.

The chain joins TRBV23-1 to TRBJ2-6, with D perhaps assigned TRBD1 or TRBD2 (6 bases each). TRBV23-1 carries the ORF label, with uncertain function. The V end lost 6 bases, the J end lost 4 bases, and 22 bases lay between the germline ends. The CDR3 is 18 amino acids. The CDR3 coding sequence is TGCGCCAGCAGCTTCCCCCCGCCAGGGGCGGGGGGGGCCAACGTCCTGACTTTC. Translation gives CASSFPPPGAGGANVLTF.

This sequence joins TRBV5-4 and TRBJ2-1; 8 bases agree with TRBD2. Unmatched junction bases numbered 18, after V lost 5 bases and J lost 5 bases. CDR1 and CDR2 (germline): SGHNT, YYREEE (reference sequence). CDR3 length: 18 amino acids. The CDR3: CASRVGPLTGGADNEQFF. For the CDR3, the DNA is TGTGCCAGCAGAGTTGGGCCCCTGACCGGGGGGGCGGACAATGAGCAGTTCTTC.

The CDR3 region is CASRSTGGMGYGYTF. The CDR3 DNA reads as TGTGCCAGCAGAAGCACAGGGGGTATGGGCTATGGCTACACCTTC. The V gene is TRBV6-5, the J gene TRBJ1-2; 8 nucleotides match TRBD1. The germline V gene encodes CDR1 MNHEY and CDR2 SVGAGI. V lost 6 bases to trimming and J lost 4 bases; unmatched junction nucleotides: 10. The CDR3 spans 15 residues.

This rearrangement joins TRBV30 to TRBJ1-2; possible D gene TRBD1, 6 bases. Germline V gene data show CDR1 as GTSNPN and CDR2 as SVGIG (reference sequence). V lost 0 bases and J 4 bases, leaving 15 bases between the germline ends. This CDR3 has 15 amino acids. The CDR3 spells CAWSVSGGKGYGYTF. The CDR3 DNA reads TGTGCCTGGAGTGTTTCCGGGGGCAAGGGCTATGGCTACACCTTC.

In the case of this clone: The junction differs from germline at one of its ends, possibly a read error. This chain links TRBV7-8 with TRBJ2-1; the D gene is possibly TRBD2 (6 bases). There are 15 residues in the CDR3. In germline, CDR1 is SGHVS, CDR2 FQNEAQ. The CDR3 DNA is TGTGCCAGCAGCCTAGCGCCTAGCTCCTACAATGAGCAGTTCTTC. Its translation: CASSLAPSSYNEQFF.

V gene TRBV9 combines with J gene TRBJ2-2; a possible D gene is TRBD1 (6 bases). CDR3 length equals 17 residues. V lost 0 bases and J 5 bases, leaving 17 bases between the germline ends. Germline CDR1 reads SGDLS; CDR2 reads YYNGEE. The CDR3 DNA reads TGTGCCAGCAGCGTAGAACCCACAGGGATCTGGACCGGGGAGCTGTTTTTT. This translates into CASSVEPTGIWTGELFF.

The CDR3 protein is CSVAQSPWETQYF. CDR3 nucleotide sequence: TGCAGCGTGGCCCAGTCGCCATGGGAGACCCAGTACTTC. V gene TRBV29-1 combines with J gene TRBJ2-5; no clear D. The V and J ends lost 6 bases and 5 bases respectively, with 16 bases between them. The CDR3 runs 13 residues. In germline, CDR1 is SQVTM, CDR2 ANQGSEA.

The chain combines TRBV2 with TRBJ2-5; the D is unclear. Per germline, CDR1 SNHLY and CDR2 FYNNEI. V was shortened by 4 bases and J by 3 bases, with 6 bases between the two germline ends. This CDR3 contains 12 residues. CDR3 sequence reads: CASSALEETQYF. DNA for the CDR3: TGTGCCAGCAGTGCCCTAGAAGAGACCCAGTACTTC. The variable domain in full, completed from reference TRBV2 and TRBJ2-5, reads EPEVTQTPSHQVTQMGQEVILRCVPISNHLYFYWYRQILGQKVEFLVSFYNNEISEKSEIFDDQFSVERPDGSNFTLKIRSTKLEDSAMYFCASSALEETQYFGPGTRLLVL.